The sequence of this T cell receptor beta chain was determined in a study of monozygotic twins with inflammatory bowel disease. This CDR3 region has 15 residues. The germline V gene encodes CDR1 SGHDT and CDR2 YYEEEE. TCRdb reprocessed the 5' RACE reads, keeping one entry per CDR3 protein, no DNA. This sample's clone table lists 140,000 to 150,000 distinct CDR3 sequences. V gene TRBV5-6 combines with J gene TRBJ2-6; the D call from TCRdb, TRBD1, cannot be confirmed without DNA. The receptor comes from a human donor with ulcerative colitis or Crohn's disease, or a healthy co-twin of an affected twin (not recorded which). The sequencing input was blood. The CDR3: CASSLMQGEADVLTF.